This TCR beta chain originates from a study of cytomegalovirus exposure and HLA in healthy donors. Primers for the PCR totalled 60 Vbeta and 13 Jbeta. TCRdb keeps only in-frame clones here, not all; method: immunoSEQ multiplex PCR. The sample holds fewer than 90,000 clones, roughly 67% seen once. Germline V gives CDR1 SGHNT, CDR2 YYREEE (reference sequence). This CDR3 is built from 14 residues. The ends were cut back, 6 bases at V and 6 bases at J, with 18 bases in the middle. Study-wide points: A later analysis reported that several of the most significant clusters appeared to be linked to common viral pathogens, among them Epstein-Barr virus.

This clone came up a few times. Its specificity is not known. This chain links TRBV5-4 with TRBJ1-2; no reliable D call. This sequence originates from a man in his forties in good health and CMV-seropositive. The source material was PBMCs. CDR3 sequence (DNA): TGTGCCAGCACCCCCGACTTAAATCGGAATGGCTACACCTTC. Amino acids: CASTPDLNRNGYTF.